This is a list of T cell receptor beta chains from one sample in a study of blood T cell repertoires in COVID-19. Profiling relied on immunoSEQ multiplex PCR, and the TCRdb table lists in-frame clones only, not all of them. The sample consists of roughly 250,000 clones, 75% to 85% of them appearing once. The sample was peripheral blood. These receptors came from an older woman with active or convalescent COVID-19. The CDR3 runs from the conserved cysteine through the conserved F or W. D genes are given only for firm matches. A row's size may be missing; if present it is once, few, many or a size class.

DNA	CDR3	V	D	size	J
TGTGCCAGCAGTTTAGGCAGGGGGGCCGAAGCTTTCTTT	CASSLGRGAEAFF	TRBV12-3/TRBV12-4	TRBD1	NA	TRBJ1-1
TGTGCCAGCTCACCATTTGAGGAGGAGACCCAGTACTTC	CASSPFEEETQYF	TRBV18	NA	NA	TRBJ2-5
TGTGCCAGCTCACCGACAGCTGCTGGAAACACCATATATTTT	CASSPTAAGNTIYF	TRBV18	NA	NA	TRBJ1-3
TGCGCCAGCAGCTTGGGGGCCAGTCAAAACACTGAAGCTTTCTTT	CASSLGASQNTEAFF	TRBV5-1	NA	NA	TRBJ1-1
TGTGCCAGCAGTACCACGGACAGGGGGCCCCAGCATTTT	CASSTTDRGPQHF	TRBV6-5	TRBD1	NA	TRBJ1-5
TGTGCCAGCAGTCTACGGGAGACCCAGTACTTC	CASSLRETQYF	TRBV12-3/TRBV12-4	NA	few	TRBJ2-5
TGTGCCAGCAGCAAGCCGGGACAGGTTTCTTACGAGCAGTACTTC	CASSKPGQVSYEQYF	TRBV21-1	NA	NA	TRBJ2-7
TGTGCCAGCTCACCACCCCTGAGTAGCGGGGGGGCTGGAAACATTCAGTACTTC	CASSPPLSSGGAGNIQYF	TRBV18	TRBD2	NA	TRBJ2-4
TGTGCCAGCAGCCAAGCTTTAACTAGCGAGGAAGAGACCCAGTACTTC	CASSQALTSEEETQYF	TRBV3-1/TRBV3-2	TRBD2	NA	TRBJ2-5
TGTGCCAGTAGCCACACCGGGACAGGGGGCATCGGTGGAAACACCATATATTTT	CASSHTGTGGIGGNTIYF	TRBV19	TRBD1	NA	TRBJ1-3
TGTGCCAGCAGCCCAAGAGGGGAGGCGTCCTATAATTCACCCCTCCACTTT	CASSPRGEASYNSPLHF	TRBV2	NA	NA	TRBJ1-6
TGTGCCAGCAGCTGGAACCGGGACAGGAACTATGGCTACACCTTC	CASSWNRDRNYGYTF	TRBV7-9	TRBD1	NA	TRBJ1-2
TGTGCCAGCAGCTTAGTCGACCCCAGGGTTGGGAATGGCTACACCTTC	CASSLVDPRVGNGYTF	TRBV7-2	NA	NA	TRBJ1-2
TGCGCCAGCAGTGGCCGACAGGGGTCAAATCCCTACGAGCAGTACTTC	CASSGRQGSNPYEQYF	TRBV10-2	TRBD1	NA	TRBJ2-7
TGTGCCAGCACCTCCGGGACTAGCGGGGGTTACGAGCAGTACTTC	CASTSGTSGGYEQYF	TRBV6-5	TRBD2	NA	TRBJ2-7
TGCAGCGTTGAAGATCCGGCTAGCGGGGGGAACACCGGGGAGCTGTTTTTT	CSVEDPASGGNTGELFF	TRBV29-1	TRBD2	NA	TRBJ2-2
TGTGCCAGCAGCTTATACGACGGGGAAGCTTTCTTT	CASSLYDGEAFF	TRBV7-2	NA	NA	TRBJ1-1